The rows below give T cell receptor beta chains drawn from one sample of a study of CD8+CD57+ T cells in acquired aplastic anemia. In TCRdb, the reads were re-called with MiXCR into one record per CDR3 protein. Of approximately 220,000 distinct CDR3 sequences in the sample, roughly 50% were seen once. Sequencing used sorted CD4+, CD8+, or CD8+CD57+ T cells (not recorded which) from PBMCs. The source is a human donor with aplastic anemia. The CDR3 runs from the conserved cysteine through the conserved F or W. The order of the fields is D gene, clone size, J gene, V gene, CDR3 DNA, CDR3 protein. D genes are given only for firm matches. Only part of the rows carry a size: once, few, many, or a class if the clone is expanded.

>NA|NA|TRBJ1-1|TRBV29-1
TGCAGCGTTGAAACGGGGGGTGAAGCTTTCTTT
CSVETGGEAFF
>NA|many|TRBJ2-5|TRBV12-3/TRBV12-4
TGTGCCAGCAGTTTCCCAGGGGAGACCCAGTACTTC
CASSFPGETQYF
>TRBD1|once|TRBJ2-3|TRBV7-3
TGTGCCAGCAGCCCTGGGACAGTCACAGATACGCAGTATTTT
CASSPGTVTDTQYF
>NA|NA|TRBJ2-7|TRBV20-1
TGCAGTGCTAGAGTGCCCGGCTCCTACGAGCAGTACTTC
CSARVPGSYEQYF
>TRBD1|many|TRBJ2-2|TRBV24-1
TGTGCCACCAGTGATAGAGGGACAGGGAGGACCGGGGAGCTGTTTTTT
CATSDRGTGRTGELFF
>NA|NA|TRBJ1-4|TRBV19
TGTGCCAGTAGTTTCGGTGGAGTTAATGAAAAACTGTTTTTT
CASSFGGVNEKLFF
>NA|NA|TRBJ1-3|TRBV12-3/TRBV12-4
TGTGCCAGCAGCCTTTCGGATCTTTTGGGGGACACCATATATTTT
CASSLSDLLGDTIYF
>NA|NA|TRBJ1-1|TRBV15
TGTGCCACCAGCAGAGATCGGCAGGGGGCTTTCTTT
CATSRDRQGAFF
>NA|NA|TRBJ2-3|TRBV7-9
TGTGCCAGCAGCTTAGAGGGGTATACGCAGTATTTT
CASSLEGYTQYF
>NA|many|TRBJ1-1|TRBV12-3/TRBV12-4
TGTGCCAGCAGCCGTAGGCGGGCCACTGAAGCTTTCTTT
CASSRRRATEAFF
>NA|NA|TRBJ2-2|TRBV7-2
TGTGCCAGCAGCTTAGGATGGGGGATCGGGGAGCTGTTTTTT
CASSLGWGIGELFF
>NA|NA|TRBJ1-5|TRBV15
TGTGCCACCAGCAGAGATCTGGATCAGCCCCAGCATTTT
CATSRDLDQPQHF
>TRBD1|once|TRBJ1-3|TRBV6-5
TGTGCCAGCAGTTTGACAGGGGGCTCTGGAAACACCATATATTTT
CASSLTGGSGNTIYF
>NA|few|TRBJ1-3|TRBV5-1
TGCGCCAGCAGCCCACAGGGATCTTCTGGAAACACCATATATTTT
CASSPQGSSGNTIYF
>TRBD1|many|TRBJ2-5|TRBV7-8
TGTGCCAGCAGCCCACCGGGACAGGGGGCGGAGACCCAGTACTTC
CASSPPGQGAETQYF
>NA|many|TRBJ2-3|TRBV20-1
TGCAGTGCTCCCCGGACGACTTCCACAGATACGCAGTATTTT
CSAPRTTSTDTQYF
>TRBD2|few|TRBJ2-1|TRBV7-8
TGTGCCAGCACCCGGGGACTAGCCCACAATGAGCAGTTCTTC
CASTRGLAHNEQFF
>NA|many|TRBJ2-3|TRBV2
TGTGCCAGCAGTGAAGACAGGGGAGGGGGCACAGATACGCAGTATTTT
CASSEDRGGGTDTQYF
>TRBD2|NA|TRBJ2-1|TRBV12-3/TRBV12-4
TGTGCCAGCAGTTCCACCGGGACTAGCTACAATGAGCAGTTCTTC
CASSSTGTSYNEQFF
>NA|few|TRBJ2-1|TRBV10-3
TGTGCCATCACGGGGCGGTTGGGAAATGAGCAGTTCTTC
CAITGRLGNEQFF
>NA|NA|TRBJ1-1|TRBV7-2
TGTGCCAGCAGCCCAACGTTCGGGGGTAACACTGAAGCTTTCTTT
CASSPTFGGNTEAFF
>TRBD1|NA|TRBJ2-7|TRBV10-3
TGTGCCATCAGTGGGGTACCGGGACAGTTCGACGAGCAGTACTTC
CAISGVPGQFDEQYF
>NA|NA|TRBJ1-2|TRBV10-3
TGTGCCATCGCGTCTTTCTGGGGCTACACCTTC
CAIASFWGYTF
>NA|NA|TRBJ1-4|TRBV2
TGTGCCAGCAGTTACGGGCAGAACACTGAAAAACTGTTTTTT
CASSYGQNTEKLFF
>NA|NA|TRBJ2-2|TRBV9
TGTGCCAGCAGCCCCGCCCCTGCCGGGGAGCTGTTTTTT
CASSPAPAGELFF
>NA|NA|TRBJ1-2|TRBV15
TGTGCCACCAGCAGAGGCGGGACCGTGAGCTATGGCTACACCTTC
CATSRGGTVSYGYTF
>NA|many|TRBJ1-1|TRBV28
TGTGCCAGCAGTTCAGGGTGGCCCTTTGAGGCTGAAGCTTTCTTT
CASSSGWPFEAEAFF
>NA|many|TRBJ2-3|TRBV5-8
TGTGCCAGCAGCTGGAGGGACACAGATACGCAGTATTTT
CASSWRDTDTQYF
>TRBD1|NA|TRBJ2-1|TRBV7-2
TGTGCCAGCAGGTTGACAGGGACCTACAATGAGCAGTTCTTC
CASRLTGTYNEQFF
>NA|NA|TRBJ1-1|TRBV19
TGTGCCAGTAGTATGAGGGGGAGCGCGAACACTGAAGCTTTCTTT
CASSMRGSANTEAFF
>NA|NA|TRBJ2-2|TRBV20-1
TGCAGTGCTAGAGTAGGCCTGGGGGGCGACGGGGAGCTGTTTTTT
CSARVGLGGDGELFF
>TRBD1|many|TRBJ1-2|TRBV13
TGTGCCAGCAGCCGTCAGAACCCGCGGGACAGCTATGGCTACACCTTC
CASSRQNPRDSYGYTF
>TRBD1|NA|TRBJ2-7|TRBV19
TGCCCGGGACAGGGGGGGGAAGAGCAGTACTTC
CPGQGGEEQYF
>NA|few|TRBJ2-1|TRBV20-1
TGCAGTGCAGAAGGTGGCCGGGTTCACAATGAGCAGTTCTTC
CSAEGGRVHNEQFF
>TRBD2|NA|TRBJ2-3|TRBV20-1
TGCAGTGCTAGAGCGGGGGGATTCACAGATACGCAGTATTTT
CSARAGGFTDTQYF
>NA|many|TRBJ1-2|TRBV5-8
TGTGCCAGCAGCTCCGACAGGTCTAACTATGGCTACACCTTC
CASSSDRSNYGYTF
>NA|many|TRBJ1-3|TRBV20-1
TGCAGTGCTAGGCAGGACGGGGGAAACACCATATATTTT
CSARQDGGNTIYF
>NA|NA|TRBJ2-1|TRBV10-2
TGCGCCAGCAAGAGCTACAATGAGCAGTTCTTC
CASKSYNEQFF
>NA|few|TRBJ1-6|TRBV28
TGTGCCAGCAGTCCGGGGGGTGAAACTAATTCACCCCTCCACTTT
CASSPGGETNSPLHF
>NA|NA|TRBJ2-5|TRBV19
TGTGCCAGTAGTATAAGTCCCAGTATAACGTTCGGGACCCAGTACTTC
CASSISPSITFGTQYF
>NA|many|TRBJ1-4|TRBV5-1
TGCGCCAGCAGCTTGGTCGGATCAACTAATGAAAAACTGTTTTTT
CASSLVGSTNEKLFF
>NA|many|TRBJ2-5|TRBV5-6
TGTGCCAGCAGCGCCGACAGTGAGTTTGATGAGACCCAGTACTTC
CASSADSEFDETQYF
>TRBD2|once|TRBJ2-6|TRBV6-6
TGTGCCAGCAGTTACCCCGCGGGAGACGGGGCCAACGTCCTGACTTTC
CASSYPAGDGANVLTF
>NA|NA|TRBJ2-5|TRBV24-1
TGTGCCACCAGCAAGGGGGACCAAGAGACCCAGTACTTC
CATSKGDQETQYF